A single T cell receptor (beta chain) is shown here with its context. This sample is drawn from a study of blood T cell repertoires in COVID-19. The authors' processing: Reference gene primer amplification yielded estimated nucleated cell counts. The repertoire was sequenced with immunoSEQ multiplex PCR; TCRdb's copy has only in-frame clones and lacks some. The V and J calls and clone size come from that table; D and trimming were worked out from the DNA. This sample carries 150,000 to 200,000 clones, around 80% of them seen once, and the ten largest clones take around 8.1%. V dropped 0 bases and J dropped 6; count of bases not matched to a gene: 4. From germline, CDR1 is MNHNY and CDR2 SVGAGI (reference sequence). This CDR3 comprises 14 residues.

The TCR was taken from a man in his 60s with acute or convalescent COVID-19. This rearrangement joins TRBV6-6 to TRBJ1-2; 7 nucleotides agree with TRBD1. The sequenced material came from peripheral blood. The CDR3 bases are TGTGCCAGCAGTTACTCGGAAGGGGGCAATGGCTACACCTTC. This codes for CASSYSEGGNGYTF.